These 24 T cell receptor beta chains share one sample of origin, sequenced in a study of T-cell reconstitution after alpha-beta-depleted transplantation in children. Researchers prepared the TCRbeta library using unique molecular identifiers, the study reports. Each CDR3 protein gets one entry after TCRdb re-called the PCR reads with MiXCR. The data show over 300,000 distinct CDR3 sequences, with 10% seen just once and around 2.3% held by the top ten. Material: PBMCs from the stem cell graft donor, obtained from the stem cell graft. Source of these receptors: a human donor who donated a stem cell graft to a child with acute lymphoblastic leukemia.

This clonotype was detected only a few times. The chain carries TRBV15 and TRBJ1-1; D is possibly TRBD1 (5 bases). Trimming cost V 6 bases and J 1 base, with 27 bases left between them. The CDR3 loop spans 19 amino acids. Germline loops: CDR1 LNHNV, CDR2 YYDKDF (reference sequence). Here the CDR3 DNA reads TGTGCCACCAGGAGTCGACAGATTGGGCTGCAAACAGAGAACACTGAAGCTTTCTTT. Translating it yields CATRSRQIGLQTENTEAFF.

The chain couples TRBV20-1 to TRBJ2-1, with 9 bases identical to TRBD1. The CDR3 is made up of 13 amino acids. Germline CDR1 reads DFQATT; CDR2 reads SNEGSKA (reference sequence). V lost 3 bases to trimming and J lost 6 bases; unmatched junction nucleotides: 3. The CDR3 DNA follows: TGCAGTGCTAGGGGACAGGGTGTCAATGAGCAGTTCTTC. Its translation is CSARGQGVNEQFF.

This clonotype was detected only a few times. J is TRBJ2-4 and V is TRBV7-2; tentative D call: TRBD2 (5 bases). From germline, CDR1 is SGHTA and CDR2 FQGNSA. This CDR3 spans 15 amino acids. Trimming removed 3 bases at V and 0 bases at J, with 9 bases between. The CDR3 loop reads CASSFGKLAKNIQYF. The DNA of the CDR3 is TGTGCCAGCAGCTTCGGGAAACTAGCCAAAAACATTCAGTACTTC.

This clonotype has ten or more counts. V is TRBV27 and J is TRBJ2-7; TRBD1 or TRBD2 may be the D gene (5 bases each). Germline V gives CDR1 MNHEY, CDR2 SMNVEV (reference sequence). The CDR3 contains 14 residues. V was shortened by 1 base and J by 2 bases, with 9 bases between the two germline ends. The CDR3: CASSLWDGPYEQYF. The CDR3 DNA sequence: TGTGCCAGCAGTTTATGGGACGGACCCTACGAGCAGTACTTC.

This clonotype occurred many times. The V and J genes are TRBV15 and TRBJ2-3, with 13 bases that match TRBD2. Germline V gene sequence: CDR1 LNHNV, CDR2 YYDKDF (reference sequence). Trimming at V came to 3 bases and at J to 0 bases, leaving 0 bases not matched to a gene. The CDR3 has 16 amino acids. The CDR3 reads CATSRGLAGSTDTQYF. CDR3 bases: TGTGCCACCAGCAGGGGACTAGCGGGGAGCACAGATACGCAGTATTTT.

The rearrangement joins TRBV7-9 to TRBJ2-1, with D possibly matching TRBD2 (5 bases). The CDR3 loop spans 13 amino acids. Trimming removed 6 bases at V and 9 bases at J, with 15 bases between. The germline gives CDR1 SEHNR, CDR2 FQNEAQ (reference sequence). CDR3 bases: TGTGCCAGCAGTTTTTCTGGGCGGGCTGAGCAGTTCTTC. It yields the protein CASSFSGRAEQFF.

This chain joins TRBV7-2 and TRBJ1-3; 9 bases agree with TRBD1. Per germline, CDR1 SGHTA and CDR2 FQGNSA. V gave up 2 bases and J gave up 1 base; unmatched junction bases: 3. CDR3 length: 16 amino acids. CDR3 loop: CASSLTGTGSGNTIYF. CDR3 coding DNA: TGTGCCAGCAGCTTAACCGGGACAGGGTCTGGAAACACCATATATTTT.

This clonotype has only a few counts. V gene TRBV28 combines with J gene TRBJ1-4; 9 bases are a match to TRBD1. V trimming: 5 bases; J trimming: 6 bases; junction bases outside the gene matches: 10. Germline values: CDR1 MDHEN, CDR2 SYDVKM. The CDR3 has 16 residues. As DNA, the CDR3 is TGTGCCAGCAGTGACTATACAGGGGGCTTGGATGAAAAACTGTTTTTT. Protein sequence: CASSDYTGGLDEKLFF.

This clonotype was picked up a small number of times. The chain recombines TRBV27 with TRBJ2-7, with D perhaps matching TRBD2 (6 bases). Germline V lookup: CDR1 MNHEY, CDR2 SMNVEV (reference sequence). This CDR3 has 17 amino acids. The V end lost 6 bases, the J end lost 1 base, and 22 bases lay between the germline ends. The CDR3 reads CASRTLPLPAGSYEQYF. CDR3 nucleotides: TGTGCCAGCAGAACTCTCCCGCTCCCCGCGGGGTCCTACGAGCAGTACTTC.

This clonotype showed up many times. The chain uses TRBV20-1 and TRBJ2-5; 8 bases match TRBD2. Germline V gene lookup returns CDR1 DFQATT and CDR2 SNEGSKA (reference sequence). Trimming at V came to 3 bases and at J to 5 bases, leaving 8 bases not matched to a gene. This CDR3 spans 14 amino acids. This chain's CDR3 is CSASGREPWETQYF. CDR3 nucleotides: TGCAGTGCTAGCGGGAGGGAACCATGGGAGACCCAGTACTTC.

The chain recombines TRBV28 with TRBJ1-2; 7 positions match TRBD1. The J segment lost 6 bases and the V segment lost 0 bases, leaving 1 base of the junction unmatched. Germline assignment: CDR1 MDHEN and CDR2 SYDVKM. The CDR3 extends over 13 amino acids. Here the CDR3 reads CASSLWGTDGYTF. Written as DNA, the CDR3 is TGTGCCAGCAGTTTATGGGGGACAGATGGCTACACCTTC.

This clonotype was counted between two and nine times. The gene calls are TRBV4-1 and TRBJ2-1, with TRBD2 matching over 7 bases. The ends lost 4 bases at V and 8 bases at J; junction bases unmatched: 17. The CDR3 spans 17 residues. Germline V gene lookup returns CDR1 MGHRA and CDR2 YSYEKL. The CDR3 protein is CASSRSRGSLAQDEQFF. The CDR3 region has the DNA TGCGCCAGCAGCCGTTCTCGCGGGAGCCTTGCCCAAGATGAGCAGTTCTTC.

The rearrangement links TRBV20-1 to TRBJ1-1; possibly TRBD1 for D (5 bases). CDR1 is DFQATT, CDR2 SNEGSKA, per germline (reference sequence). The germline V and J ends were trimmed by 3 bases and 11 bases, with 19 bases remaining between them. The CDR3 covers 13 residues. The CDR3 reads CSASHGAALDAFF. The CDR3 DNA follows: TGCAGTGCTAGTCATGGGGCCGCCCTGGATGCTTTCTTT.

This clonotype was picked up a small number of times. The rearrangement uses TRBV5-1 and TRBJ2-5; 11 bases fit TRBD2. This CDR3 comprises 15 residues. With 0 bases clipped from V and 4 bases from J, the junction kept 2 bases outside the gene matches. The germline CDR1 and CDR2 sequences are SGHRS and YFSETQ. The CDR3 DNA sequence: TGCGCCAGCAGCTTGGTAGGACTAGCGGGAGAGACCCAGTACTTC. Its translation: CASSLVGLAGETQYF.

In this sample, this clonotype turned up many times. The chain recombines TRBV4-1 with TRBJ2-6; TRBD2 agrees at 11 bases. V shed 0 bases, J shed 0 bases, and the junction held 4 bases outside the gene matches. CDR3 length equals 19 residues. Germline CDR1 is MGHRA and CDR2 is YSYEKL. The CDR3 protein is CASSQEILAGGSGANVLTF. The CDR3 nucleotides read TGCGCCAGCAGCCAAGAAATTCTAGCGGGAGGCTCTGGGGCCAACGTCCTGACTTTC.

Worth noting for this clonotype: Germline and junction disagree at one end, which may indicate a read error. The chain combines TRBV10-3 with TRBJ2-3; D possibly corresponds to TRBD2 (6 bases). In germline, CDR1 is ENHRY, CDR2 SYGVKD. This CDR3 spans 13 amino acids. The CDR3 here is CALGTGSIDTQYF. The CDR3 DNA is TGTGCCCTCGGGACTGGGAGCATAGATACGCAGTATTTT.

This rearrangement joins TRBV27 to TRBJ2-2; D unresolved. The germline V gene has CDR1 MNHEY and CDR2 SMNVEV (reference sequence). V lost 1 base, J lost 7 bases, and 7 bases lay in between. The CDR3 spans 13 residues. The CDR3 coding sequence is TGTGCCAGCAGTTTATATGGGGTCGGGGAGCTGTTTTTT. Its protein product is CASSLYGVGELFF.

This clonotype has at least ten counts. V gene TRBV5-1 combines with J gene TRBJ2-1; D is undetermined. Germline lookup yields CDR1 SGHRS and CDR2 YFSETQ. With 2 bases removed from V and 5 bases from J, the gap between germline ends came to 5 bases. The CDR3 is 12 residues long. This CDR3 is CASSFRNNEQFF. CDR3 coding DNA: TGCGCCAGCAGCTTCCGTAACAATGAGCAGTTCTTC.

Worth noting for this clonotype: With a much larger clone just one base away, this may be a read error. The chain is built from TRBV12-3 or TRBV12-4 and TRBJ2-7, with a weak D call TRBD2 (7 bases). This CDR3 region has 13 residues. The V end was cut by 6 bases, the J end by 4 bases, with 13 bases between. This chain's CDR3 is CASRRRGGYEQYF. The CDR3 nucleotides read TGTGCCAGCAGACGCAGGGGAGGGTACGAGCAGTACTTC.

This chain uses TRBV7-2 with TRBJ1-1; a weak D match, TRBD1 (6 bases). V dropped 4 bases and J dropped 4 bases, with 10 bases sitting between them. There are 13 residues in the CDR3. Germline values: CDR1 SGHTA, CDR2 FQGNSA. The CDR3 spells CASSSQGGTEAFF. In DNA form, the CDR3 reads TGTGCCAGCAGCTCCCAAGGGGGCACTGAAGCTTTCTTT. The entire variable domain, with the rest obtained from reference TRBV7-2 and TRBJ1-1, is as follows: GAGVSQSPSNKVTEKGKDVELRCDPISGHTALYWYRQSLGQGLEFLIYFQGNSAPDKSGLPSDRFSAERTGGSVSTLTIQRTQQEDSAVYLCASSSQGGTEAFFGQGTRLTVV.

This clonotype was seen more than once but under ten times. The chain recombines TRBV5-1 with TRBJ2-3, with a weak D call TRBD1 (5 bases). This CDR3 contains 16 residues. V was pared by 2 bases and J by 1 base, with 14 bases between. Germline CDR1 SGHRS, CDR2 YFSETQ. The DNA of the CDR3 is TGCGCCAGCAGCTTAGGCCGAGGACAAGGCACAGATACGCAGTATTTT. The encoded protein is CASSLGRGQGTDTQYF.

The rearrangement uses TRBV6-4 and TRBJ2-3, with D perhaps being TRBD1 or TRBD2 (5 bases each). The CDR3 sequence is 14 residues long. Trimming stripped 4 bases from V and 0 bases from J, with 8 bases between. CDR1 is MRHNA, CDR2 SNTAGT, per germline. The CDR3 sequence: CASSAEGSTDTQYF. The CDR3 region has the DNA TGTGCCAGCAGTGCAGAGGGGAGCACAGATACGCAGTATTTT.

In its sample, this clonotype was seen a few times. The chain combines TRBV7-3 with TRBJ2-5; D might be TRBD1 (6 bases). V lost 1 base and J 2 bases, leaving 11 bases between the germline ends. The CDR3 is made up of 15 amino acids. From germline, CDR1 is SGHTA and CDR2 FQGTGA. The CDR3 sequence: CASSLSGTLQETQYF. DNA of the CDR3: TGTGCCAGCAGCTTAAGTGGGACACTTCAAGAGACCCAGTACTTC.

CDR3 in DNA: TGCAGTGCTTCCCTCAGGGGAGGTGGGGCTGAGCAGTTCTTC. Protein: CSASLRGGGAEQFF. The chain employs TRBV20-1 and TRBJ2-1; the D gene could be TRBD1 or TRBD2 (6 bases each). Germline V gene lookup returns CDR1 DFQATT and CDR2 SNEGSKA (reference sequence). This CDR3 region has 14 residues. V lost 5 bases, J lost 9 bases, and 20 bases lay in between.